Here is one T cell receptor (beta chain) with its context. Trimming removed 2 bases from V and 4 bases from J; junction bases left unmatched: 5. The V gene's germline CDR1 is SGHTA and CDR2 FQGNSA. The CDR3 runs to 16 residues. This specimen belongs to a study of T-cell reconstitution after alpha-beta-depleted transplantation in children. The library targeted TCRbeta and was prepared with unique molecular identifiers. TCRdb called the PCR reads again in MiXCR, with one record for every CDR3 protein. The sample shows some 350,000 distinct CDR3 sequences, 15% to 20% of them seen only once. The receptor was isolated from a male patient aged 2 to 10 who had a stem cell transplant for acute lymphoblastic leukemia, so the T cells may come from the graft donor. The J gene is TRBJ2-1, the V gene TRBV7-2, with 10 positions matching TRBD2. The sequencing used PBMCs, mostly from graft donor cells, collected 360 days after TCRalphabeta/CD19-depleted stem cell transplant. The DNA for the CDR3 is TGTGCCAGCAGCTTATCACGGACTAGCGGATACAATGAGCAGTTCTTC. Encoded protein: CASSLSRTSGYNEQFF.